Following are 24 T cell receptor beta chains from one sample sequenced in a study of blood T cell repertoires in COVID-19 (TCRdb year 2020). The library was produced with the immunoSEQ multiplex PCR assay. TCRdb re-hosts the immuneACCESS table, in-frame sequences only. Its copies lack some clones; in the studies checked, an unresolved V gene accounts for under half of them, and the cause for the rest is not known. Recorded for this sample are 100,000 to 150,000 clones; 70% to 75% of them occurred a single time. The ten top clones hold more than 5% of the sample. What was sequenced was peripheral blood. The receptor set was obtained from a man in his sixties with acute or convalescent COVID-19.

The genes are TRBV27 and TRBJ2-7, with 7 bases matching TRBD2. Germline CDR1 is MNHEY and CDR2 is SMNVEV (reference sequence). The CDR3 sequence is 14 residues long. With 0 bases clipped from V and 4 bases from J, the junction kept 3 bases outside the gene matches. CDR3 residues: CASSLSGGRYEQYF. The CDR3 DNA is TGTGCCAGCAGTTTATCGGGCGGGAGATACGAGCAGTACTTC.

This chain connects TRBV6-1 to TRBJ1-4, with 9 nucleotides matching TRBD1. Looked up from germline, CDR1 is MNHNS and CDR2 is SASEGT. This CDR3 is built from 16 residues. V lost 4 bases to trimming and J lost 2 bases; unmatched junction nucleotides: 5. The CDR3 sequence: CASSGRQGETNEKLFF. The CDR3 region has the DNA TGTGCCAGCAGTGGAAGACAGGGGGAGACTAATGAAAAACTGTTTTTT.

The chain carries TRBV6-1 and TRBJ1-5; no clear D. The V end lost 2 bases, the J end lost 0 bases, and 17 bases lay between the germline ends. The CDR3 consists of 18 residues. Germline lookup yields CDR1 MNHNS and CDR2 SASEGT. The CDR3 sequence is CASSEIRSILVSNQPQHF. CDR3 DNA sequence: TGTGCCAGCAGTGAAATCCGGTCCATACTAGTTAGCAATCAGCCCCAGCATTTT.

In DNA form, the CDR3 reads TGTGCCAGCAGCCTTCGACAGGGGAGAGAAAAACTGTTTTTT. Translated, it gives CASSLRQGREKLFF. The chain employs TRBV14 and TRBJ1-4; the match to TRBD1 covers 8 bases. Germline lookup yields CDR1 SGHDN and CDR2 FVKESK. Trimming removed 4 bases from V and 8 bases from J; junction bases left unmatched: 6. There are 14 residues in the CDR3. The full variable domain, in which reference TRBV14 and TRBJ1-4 provide the parts outside the CDR3, is EAGVTQFPSHSVIEKGQTVTLRCDPISGHDNLYWYRRVMGKEIKFLLHFVKESKQDESGMPNNRFLAERTGGTYSTLKVQPAELEDSGVYFCASSLRQGREKLFFGSGTQLSVL.

This clone is a singleton in its sample. V gene TRBV9 combines with J gene TRBJ1-1; 7 bases are shared with TRBD1. V lost 4 bases to trimming and J lost 5 bases; unmatched junction nucleotides: 5. From germline, CDR1 is SGDLS and CDR2 YYNGEE. The CDR3 spans 13 residues. The CDR3 sequence: CASSLRDSTEAFF. The CDR3 coding sequence is TGTGCCAGCAGCCTTAGGGACAGTACTGAAGCTTTCTTT.

This chain uses TRBV19 with TRBJ1-5; D uncertain. The CDR3 is 15 amino acids. CDR1 and CDR2 (germline): LNHDA, SQIVND (reference sequence). Trimming took off 1 base at V and 3 bases at J, with 10 bases between the two ends. The DNA for the CDR3 is TGTGCCAGTAGTATAGGAGGCGGGTACAATCAGCCCCAGCATTTT. Translated, it gives CASSIGGGYNQPQHF.

This chain joins TRBV9 and TRBJ2-2; 8 bases agree with TRBD2. Germline V gene lookup returns CDR1 SGDLS and CDR2 YYNGEE. The ends lost 4 bases at V and 1 base at J; junction bases unmatched: 6. The CDR3 contains 16 residues. The CDR3 region has the DNA TGTGCCAGCAGCCCCCGAGCGGGAGAGAACACCGGGGAGCTGTTTTTT. Encoded protein: CASSPRAGENTGELFF.

V usage is TRBV29-1 and J usage is TRBJ2-4; TRBD1 is a possible D gene (5 bases). Trimming removed 3 bases from V and 1 base from J, with 7 bases in between. CDR1 SQVTM and CDR2 ANQGSEA come from the germline V gene. The CDR3 consists of 13 residues. CDR3 in DNA: TGCAGCGTTGAGGCAGGGGCCAAAAACATTCAGTACTTC. Amino acid sequence: CSVEAGAKNIQYF.

This chain uses TRBV2 with TRBJ2-3; TRBD1 matches at 7 bases. The CDR3 is made up of 16 amino acids. J was trimmed by 3 bases and V by 5 bases; bases with no gene match: 11. Germline V gives CDR1 SNHLY, CDR2 FYNNEI. This CDR3 is CASSLRQGRRTDTQYF. In DNA, the CDR3 is TGTGCCAGCAGTTTAAGACAGGGAAGGCGGACAGATACGCAGTATTTT.

The V call is TRBV14, the J call TRBJ2-6, with 8 nucleotides matching TRBD1. V was clipped by 2 bases and J by 2 bases; unmatched bases: 5. This CDR3 has 17 amino acids. Germline CDR1 reads SGHDN; CDR2 reads FVKESK. The CDR3 loop is CASSQHQGAAGANVLTF. DNA for the CDR3: TGTGCCAGCAGCCAACATCAGGGGGCAGCTGGGGCCAACGTCCTGACTTTC.

This chain uses TRBV27 with TRBJ2-7; TRBD1 matches 9 bases. The germline V gene has CDR1 MNHEY and CDR2 SMNVEV (reference sequence). CDR3 length: 16 amino acids. V shed 2 bases and J 3 bases; nucleotides not matched to a gene: 8. This chain's CDR3 is CASSLAGTGHFYEQYF. The DNA for the CDR3 is TGTGCCAGCAGTTTAGCCGGGACAGGGCATTTCTACGAGCAGTACTTC.

CDR3 amino acids: CASSESGGQVLGGYTF. CDR3 bases: TGTGCCAGCAGTGAATCGGGTGGACAGGTCCTGGGGGGCTACACCTTC. The chain carries TRBV25-1 and TRBJ1-2; TRBD1 matches 7 bases. Germline CDR1 MGHDK, CDR2 SYGVNS. The CDR3 runs 16 residues. V trimming: 1 base; J trimming: 8 bases; junction bases outside the gene matches: 13.

The count of this clone is one. The J gene is TRBJ2-1, the V gene TRBV7-3; 9 bases align to TRBD1. The germline gives CDR1 SGHTA, CDR2 FQGTGA. Unmatched junction bases numbered 9, after V lost 4 bases and J lost 8 bases. The CDR3 consists of 15 residues. The CDR3 DNA follows: TGTGCCAGCAGCTATGGACAGGGGATGGCCCATGAGCAGTTCTTC. Its translation: CASSYGQGMAHEQFF.

This sequence joins TRBV27 and TRBJ1-1, with D unclear. Germline V gene data show CDR1 as MNHEY and CDR2 as SMNVEV (reference sequence). The V end lost 7 bases, the J end lost 0 bases, and 6 bases lay between the germline ends. CDR3 size: 12 residues. This CDR3 reads CASTAVNTEAFF. The DNA for the CDR3 is TGTGCCAGCACCGCGGTGAACACTGAAGCTTTCTTT.

This chain joins TRBV5-1 and TRBJ1-2; a weak D match, TRBD1 (6 bases). V dropped 8 bases and J dropped 1 base, with 21 bases sitting between them. Per germline, CDR1 SGHRS and CDR2 YFSETQ. This CDR3 comprises 16 residues. CDR3 nucleotides: TGCGCCAGGGAAGGGACAAAAAAACGGAATAACTATGGCTACACCTTC. Translating gives CAREGTKKRNNYGYTF.

J is TRBJ1-4 and V is TRBV19; D gene unclear. This CDR3 spans 16 amino acids. The V and J ends lost 3 bases and 8 bases respectively, with 19 bases between them. Germline V gives CDR1 LNHDA, CDR2 SQIVND (reference sequence). The CDR3 DNA reads TGTGCCAGTAGTATTTACAGCCTCGGCACCCCGGAAAAACTGTTTTTT. This gives the protein CASSIYSLGTPEKLFF.

J is TRBJ1-1 and V is TRBV7-8; no clear D gene. V was trimmed by 1 base and J by 0 bases, leaving 9 bases between them. CDR3 length equals 15 residues. Per the germline V gene, CDR1 is SGHVS and CDR2 is FQNEAQ. The CDR3 region is CASSLVTRLNTEAFF. In DNA form, the CDR3 reads TGTGCCAGCAGCTTAGTGACACGGCTGAACACTGAAGCTTTCTTT.

This sequence joins TRBV6-5 and TRBJ1-4; D unresolved. This CDR3 has 13 amino acids. Germline CDR1 reads MNHEY; CDR2 reads SVGAGI. V was clipped by 7 bases and J by 7 bases, with 13 bases between them. CDR3 nucleotide sequence: TGTGCCAGCATCGGCGGTTTCCCTGAAAAACTGTTTTTT. Its protein product is CASIGGFPEKLFF.

The chain joins TRBV19 to TRBJ1-5; 8 bases match TRBD1. V trimming: 7 bases; J trimming: 2 bases; junction bases outside the gene matches: 7. The CDR3 is 15 residues long. Germline-derived CDR1 and CDR2 are LNHDA and SQIVND (reference sequence). The CDR3 is CASTADRVGNQPQHF. CDR3 DNA: TGTGCCAGTACTGCGGACAGGGTGGGCAATCAGCCCCAGCATTTT.

The genes are TRBV11-1 and TRBJ2-1, with 10 nucleotides matching TRBD2. This CDR3 contains 15 residues. The trim removed 5 bases at V and 10 bases at J, leaving 11 bases unmatched. CDR1 and CDR2 from the germline V gene are SGHAT and FQDESV (reference sequence). CDR3 sequence (DNA): TGTGCCAGCAGCCGGACTAGCGGTAAACTACAGGAGCAGTTCTTC. Protein product: CASSRTSGKLQEQFF. The full variable domain, in which reference TRBV11-1 and TRBJ2-1 provide the parts outside the CDR3, is EAEVAQSPRYKITEKSQAVAFWCDPISGHATLYWYRQILGQGPELLVQFQDESVVDDSQLPKDRFSAERLKGVDSTLKIQPAELGDSAMYLCASSRTSGKLQEQFFGPGTRLTVL.

The V gene is TRBV4-1, the J gene TRBJ2-3; 7 bases map to TRBD1. Losses at the gene ends were 0 bases for V and 3 bases for J; bases not matched to a gene: 6. Germline V gene sequence: CDR1 MGHRA, CDR2 YSYEKL. This CDR3 has 16 amino acids. The CDR3 reads CASSQDRGGPTDTQYF. The CDR3 DNA reads as TGCGCCAGCAGCCAAGATCGAGGGGGCCCTACAGATACGCAGTATTTT.

The J gene is TRBJ2-5, the V gene TRBV20-1, with D maybe TRBD2 (6 bases). CDR1 and CDR2 (germline): DFQATT, SNEGSKA (reference sequence). CDR3 length equals 11 residues. Trimming removed 7 bases from V and 6 bases from J, with 12 bases in between. The CDR3 DNA reads as TGCAGTGGGCTCGGGGGAAAGACCCAGTACTTC. It specifies CSGLGGKTQYF.

The chain couples TRBV9 to TRBJ2-1, with TRBD1 identical over 9 bases. The junction had 11 bases not matched to a gene; V was cut back by 2 bases and J by 8 bases. The CDR3 consists of 16 residues. The V gene's germline CDR1 is SGDLS and CDR2 YYNGEE. CDR3 residues: CASSVGRTGVVDEQFF. The CDR3 DNA reads as TGTGCCAGCAGCGTGGGACGGACAGGGGTGGTCGATGAGCAGTTCTTC.

The chain combines TRBV7-9 with TRBJ2-7, with TRBD1 matching over 12 bases. Germline V CDR1 and CDR2: SEHNR, FQNEAQ (reference sequence). J gave up 5 bases and V 1 base, and 3 bases lay outside the gene matches. There are 15 residues in the CDR3. The CDR3 protein is CASSLGGTGGDEQYF. CDR3 sequence (DNA): TGTGCCAGCAGCTTAGGAGGGACAGGGGGCGACGAGCAGTACTTC.